These T cell receptor beta chains were read from a single sample in a study of blood T cell repertoires in COVID-19. This table comes from immunoSEQ multiplex PCR, and its TCRdb copy is limited to in-frame clones, with some not included. The data contain 100,000 or so clones, 80% to 95% of them singletons. Material: peripheral blood. The receptors derive from a man in his 70s with acute or convalescent COVID-19. Both conserved end residues are part of each CDR3. The D gene is left open where the match is weak. Not every row has a clone size; where given, it reads once, few, many or a size class.

V	size	D	J	DNA	CDR3
TRBV5-1	-	TRBD1	TRBJ1-1	TGCGCCAGCAGCAAAGATAGGACAGGGGTGAACACTGAAGCTTTCTTT	CASSKDRTGVNTEAFF
TRBV28	-	-	TRBJ1-4	TGTGCCAGCAGAGAAGGGGGGGAGGAAAAACTGTTTTTT	CASREGGEEKLFF
TRBV5-1	-	TRBD2	TRBJ2-1	TGCGCCAGCAGCTCCGGGACTAGCGGGGGAGTTGAGCAGTTCTTC	CASSSGTSGGVEQFF
TRBV5-4	-	TRBD2	TRBJ2-1	TGTGCCAGCAGCTTGGGACTAGCGGCGTTTGAGCAGTTCTTC	CASSLGLAAFEQFF
TRBV10-1	few	-	TRBJ2-3	TGCGCCAGCAGCGGACAGTCCGATACGCAGTATTTT	CASSGQSDTQYF
TRBV7-8	-	-	TRBJ2-1	TGTGCCAGCAGCTTATTCGGGGCGGGAACCTACAATGAGCAGTTCTTC	CASSLFGAGTYNEQFF
TRBV6-5	once	TRBD1	TRBJ2-2	TGTGCCAGCAGTTCCCCGGGACAGGAGGCCGGGGAGCTGTTTTTT	CASSSPGQEAGELFF
TRBV2	-	TRBD1	TRBJ1-5	TGTGCCAGCAGTGAGGACAGGGGGCAGCCCCAGCATTTT	CASSEDRGQPQHF
TRBV12-3/TRBV12-4	once	-	TRBJ1-2	TGTGCCAGCAGGGGGGGTATCTATGGCTACACCTTC	CASRGGIYGYTF
TRBV12-5	-	TRBD2	TRBJ2-2	TGTGCTAGTGGTTTGGTCGGACTAGCGGGTCTCGGCGGGGAGCTGTTTTTT	CASGLVGLAGLGGELFF
TRBV10-2	-	-	TRBJ1-1	TGCGCCAGCAGAGGGGGCACTGAAGCTTTCTTT	CASRGGTEAFF
TRBV4-1	once	-	TRBJ2-7	TGCGCCAGCAGCCGGGACTTACTCACCGAGCAGTACTTC	CASSRDLLTEQYF
TRBV7-3	-	TRBD2	TRBJ2-1	TGTGCCAGCAGCCTGGGACTAGCGGGAGAGAATGAGCAGTTCTTC	CASSLGLAGENEQFF
TRBV5-1	-	-	TRBJ2-7	TGCGCCAGCAGCTTGTCGAGGGGGTACTCCTACGAGCAGTACTTC	CASSLSRGYSYEQYF
TRBV5-1	-	-	TRBJ1-3	TGCGCCAGCAGCTTGGCCGGGGGATACGGAAACACCATATATTTT	CASSLAGGYGNTIYF
TRBV7-2	-	-	TRBJ1-2	TGTGCCAGCAGCTTTTACAGGGCTCTGGGCTACACCTTC	CASSFYRALGYTF
TRBV7-9	-	TRBD1	TRBJ1-5	TGTGCCAGCAGCTTCGAGACAGGGGATCAGCCCCAGCATTTT	CASSFETGDQPQHF
TRBV7-6	-	-	TRBJ2-6	TGTGCCAGCAGCTCCTCCCACGGGGGGCGTCCACGATTTGGGGCCAACGTCCTGACTTTC	CASSSSHGGRPRFGANVLTF